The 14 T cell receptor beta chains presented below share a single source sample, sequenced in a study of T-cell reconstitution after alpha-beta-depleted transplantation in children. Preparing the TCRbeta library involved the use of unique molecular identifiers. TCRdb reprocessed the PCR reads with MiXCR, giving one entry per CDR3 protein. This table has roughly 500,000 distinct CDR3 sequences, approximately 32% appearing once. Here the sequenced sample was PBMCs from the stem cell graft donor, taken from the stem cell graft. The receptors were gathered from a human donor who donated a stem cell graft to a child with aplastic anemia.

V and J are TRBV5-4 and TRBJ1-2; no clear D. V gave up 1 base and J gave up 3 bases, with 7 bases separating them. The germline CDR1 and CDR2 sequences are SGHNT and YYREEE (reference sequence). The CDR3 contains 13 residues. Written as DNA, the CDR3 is TGTGCCAGCAGCTTGCCTCCGGACTATGGCTACACCTTC. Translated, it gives CASSLPPDYGYTF. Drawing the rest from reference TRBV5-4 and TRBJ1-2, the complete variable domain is ETGVTQSPTHLIKTRGQQVTLRCSSQSGHNTVSWYQQALGQGPQFIFQYYREEENGRGNFPPRFSGLQFPNYSSELNVNALELDDSALYLCASSLPPDYGYTFGSGTRLTVV.

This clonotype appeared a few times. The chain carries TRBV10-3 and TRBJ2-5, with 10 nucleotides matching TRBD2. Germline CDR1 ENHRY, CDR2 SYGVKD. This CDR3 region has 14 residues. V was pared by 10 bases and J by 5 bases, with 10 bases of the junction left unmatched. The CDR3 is CATEREGRFETQYF. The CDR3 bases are TGTGCCACCGAGCGGGAGGGCCGGTTTGAGACCCAGTACTTC.

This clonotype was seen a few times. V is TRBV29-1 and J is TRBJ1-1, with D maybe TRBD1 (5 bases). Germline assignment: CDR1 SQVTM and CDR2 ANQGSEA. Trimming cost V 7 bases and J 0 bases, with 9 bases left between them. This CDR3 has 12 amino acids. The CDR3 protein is CSAQGLNTEAFF. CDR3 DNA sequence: TGCAGCGCCCAGGGCTTGAACACTGAAGCTTTCTTT.

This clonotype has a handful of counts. CDR3 DNA sequence: TGCGCCAGCAGCCAAGGGACACCCACCGGGGAGCTGTTTTTT. This codes for CASSQGTPTGELFF. The chain links TRBV4-3 to TRBJ2-2, with D possibly matching TRBD1 (5 bases). Germline values: CDR1 LGHNA, CDR2 YSLEER. V was shortened by 1 base and J by 4 bases, with 7 bases between the two germline ends. The CDR3 has 14 amino acids.

Here the CDR3 reads CSAGTGTNYGYTF. The CDR3 DNA is TGCAGCGCCGGGACAGGGACGAACTATGGCTACACCTTC. The rearrangement joins TRBV29-1 to TRBJ1-2; 9 nucleotides line up with TRBD1. Germline-derived CDR1 and CDR2 are SQVTM and ANQGSEA. Germline trimming cut 7 bases from V and 2 bases from J; bases unmatched to any gene: 5. The CDR3 has 13 amino acids.

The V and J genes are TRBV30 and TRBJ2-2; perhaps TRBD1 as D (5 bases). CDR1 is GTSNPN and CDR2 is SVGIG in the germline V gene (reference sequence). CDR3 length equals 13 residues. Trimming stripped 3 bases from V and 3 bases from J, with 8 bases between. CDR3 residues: CAWRVRDTGELFF. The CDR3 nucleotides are TGTGCCTGGAGGGTCAGGGACACCGGGGAGCTGTTTTTT. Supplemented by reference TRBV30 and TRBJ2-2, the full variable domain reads SQTIHQWPATLVQPVGSPLSLECTVEGTSNPNLYWYRQAAGRGLQLLFYSVGIGQISSEVPQNLSASRPQDRQFILSSKKLLLSDSGFYLCAWRVRDTGELFFGEGSRLTVL.

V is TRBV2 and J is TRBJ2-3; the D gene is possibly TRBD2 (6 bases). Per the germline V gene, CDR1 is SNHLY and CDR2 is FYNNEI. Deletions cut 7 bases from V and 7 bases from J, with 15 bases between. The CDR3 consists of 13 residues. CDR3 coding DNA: TGTGCCAGCAAAGAAACTAGCCAACATACGCAGTATTTT. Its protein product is CASKETSQHTQYF.

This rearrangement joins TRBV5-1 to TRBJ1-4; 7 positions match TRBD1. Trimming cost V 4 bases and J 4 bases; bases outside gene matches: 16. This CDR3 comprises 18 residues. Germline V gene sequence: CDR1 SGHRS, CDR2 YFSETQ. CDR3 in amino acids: CASSRSDRARPGNEKLFF. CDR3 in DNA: TGCGCCAGCAGCAGGAGCGACAGGGCCCGGCCTGGTAATGAAAAACTGTTTTTT.

The CDR3 loop is CSASPRDTEAFF. The CDR3 region has the DNA TGCAGTGCTAGTCCCAGGGATACTGAAGCTTTCTTT. The chain joins TRBV20-1 to TRBJ1-1; TRBD1 might be the D (5 bases). Trimming left V 3 bases short and J 5 bases short, with 10 bases between. Germline V CDR1 and CDR2: DFQATT, SNEGSKA (reference sequence). The length of the CDR3 is 12 residues.

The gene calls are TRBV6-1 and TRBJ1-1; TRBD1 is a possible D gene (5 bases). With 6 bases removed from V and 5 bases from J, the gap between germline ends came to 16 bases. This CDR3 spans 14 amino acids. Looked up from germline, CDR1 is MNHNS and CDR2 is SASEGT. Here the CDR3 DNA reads TGTGCCAGCAGCCGACCTGAGGGGCGAACTGAAGCTTTCTTT. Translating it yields CASSRPEGRTEAFF.

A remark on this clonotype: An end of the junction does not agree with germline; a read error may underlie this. CDR3 residues: CCARDQGGVYTGELFF. The CDR3 nucleotides read TGCTGTGCTAGAGACCAGGGGGGGGTTTACACCGGGGAGCTGTTTTTT. The genes are TRBV20-1 and TRBJ2-2, with D tentatively TRBD1 or TRBD2 (7 bases each). The V gene's germline CDR1 is DFQATT and CDR2 SNEGSKA (reference sequence). The CDR3 has 16 amino acids.

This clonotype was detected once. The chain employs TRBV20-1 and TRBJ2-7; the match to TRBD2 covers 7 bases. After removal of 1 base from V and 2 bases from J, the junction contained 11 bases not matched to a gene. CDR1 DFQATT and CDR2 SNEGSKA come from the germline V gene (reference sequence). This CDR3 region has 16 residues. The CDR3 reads CSARGPLAPKPYEQYF. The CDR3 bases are TGCAGTGCTAGAGGACCACTAGCGCCCAAGCCCTACGAGCAGTACTTC.

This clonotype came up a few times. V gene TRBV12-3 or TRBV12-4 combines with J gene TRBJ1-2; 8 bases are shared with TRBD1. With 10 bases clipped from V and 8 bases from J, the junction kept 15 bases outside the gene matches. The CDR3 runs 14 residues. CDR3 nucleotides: TGTGCCACCTGGACAGGGCCTCGTCCGGGGGGCTACACCTTC. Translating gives CATWTGPRPGGYTF.

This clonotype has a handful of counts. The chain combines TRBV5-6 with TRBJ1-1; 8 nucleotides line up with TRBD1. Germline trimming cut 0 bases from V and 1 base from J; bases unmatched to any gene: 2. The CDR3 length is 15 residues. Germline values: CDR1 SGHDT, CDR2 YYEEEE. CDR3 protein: CASSLVGTGNTEAFF. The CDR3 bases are TGTGCCAGCAGCTTGGTAGGGACAGGGAACACTGAAGCTTTCTTT.